Sequencing of this T cell receptor (beta chain) was carried out in a study of glioma-infiltrating T cells listed by TCRdb under 2016. Notes on the research overall: Low-grade gliomas were WHO grade II oligodendrogliomas or astrocytomas, and glioblastomas were WHO grade IV tumors sampled at initial rather than recurrent diagnosis. Sequencing coverage of roughly 4.5- to 11-fold of about 950,000 peripheral T cells was targeted for blood libraries. Glioma patients received dexamethasone for six or fewer days before surgery. The study sequenced TCR alpha- and beta-chain repertoires from glioma tissue, from non-neoplastic brain tissue and from matched peripheral blood mononuclear cells. Each tissue-infiltrating repertoire was compared with the same patient's peripheral blood repertoire to measure divergence between tissue and blood T-cell populations. Three low-grade glioma patients, roughly eight primary glioblastoma patients, and three non-glioma patients who contributed non-neoplastic brain tissue made up the paired cohort. Overall study results and their limits: In non-neoplastic patients, VJ-independent divergence between tissue and blood fell below expectation, whereas in all gliomas, and especially in low-grade gliomas, the divergence rose above expectation. Patients with low tissue-blood divergence were marked by a signature set of shared blood CDR3 motifs, and that set was depleted in highly divergent patients. Group comparisons rested on small numbers: three non-neoplastic, three low-grade glioma and about 8 glioblastoma patients. Tissue and blood shared very few CDR3 sequences, a result attributed to high CDR3 diversity and limited sampling.

TCR alpha and beta CDR3 regions were amplified with the iRepertoire nested amplicon-rescue multiplex PCR (arm-PCR) platform from RNA. For one-step reverse transcription and amplification, about 95-450 ng of tissue mRNA or PBMC total RNA was used as input. Following bead purification, Illumina adapters were added by a secondary multiplex PCR, and the libraries were gel-purified between 200 and 400 bp. Internal 6-nucleotide barcodes were carried by the libraries and were used for demultiplexing. Sequencing of libraries was performed on an Illumina MiSeq with 2x220 or 2x250 nucleotide paired-end reads. As for how the authors treated the data: Paired reads were merged with FLASH 1.2.11 and aligned to the GRCh37 human genome with BWA-MEM before extracting TRA and TRB reads. An IMGT-derived reference of cassette sequences and CDR3 motifs, with pseudogenes included, was used for V and J assignment. Three-frame translation of reads was performed, and productive CDR3s were defined as those with a C...FGXG motif and no stop codons. Unique combinations of V-J cassette pair and CDR3 amino acid sequence were defined as clonotypes. Reads were filtered by Hamming distance, thresholded by each sample's sequence error rate in mapped regions. The public reads were reanalyzed by TCRdb: fastp trimming at Q25, MiXCR alignment, in-frame beta chains only. Rows are unified per CDR3 protein, each entry keeping the most common DNA and genes. The V and J calls were not made by the authors but by TCRdb's processing. The sample table lists a few hundred thousand distinct CDR3 sequences, around 38% of them with a count of one. Around 12% of the sample rests with the top ten.

The V end loses 5 bases and the J end loses 1 base, and a stretch of 12 bases separates them. The CDR1 and CDR2 encoded by the germline V gene are SGHTA and FQGNSA. Including cysteine and phenylalanine, the CDR3 has 15 amino acids. The CDR3 DNA has 45 bases and is translated from base 1. In the case of this clonotype: Its binding antigen is unknown. No base-level quality is on record; no much larger clone is a single base apart.

Immediately after resection, surgical brain or tumor specimens were cryofrozen in liquid nitrogen, with peripheral blood cells collected concurrently. The sequence came from a human donor with low-grade glioma or glioblastoma, undergoing nonglioma brain surgery, or in good health (not recorded which). This receptor chain uses TRBV7-2 and TRBJ2-1; the D region is possibly TRBD1 or TRBD2, each matching across 5 bases. The sequencing sample was made of glioma tissue, nonneoplastic brain tissue, or PBMCs (not recorded which). The base sequence is TGTGCCAGCAGCATGGGACCGAGGTCCTACAATGAGCAGTTCTTC. It specifies CASSMGPRSYNEQFF.